A single TCR beta chain is shown here with its context. Its antigen is unknown. A second PCR of roughly 7 to 11 cycles used a sample-barcoded 5' primer and a J-beta primer mix. TCRdb fed the 5' RACE reads into MiXCR, producing one record per CDR3 protein. The sample includes about 290,000 distinct CDR3 sequences, 25% to 30% seen only once; the top ten take over 25%. This record comes from a study of blood T cells in healthy people across ages. Broader study findings: It was found that TCR beta diversity correlated strongly with the percentage of naive T cells. Age advanced and TCR beta diversity per million T cells fell, roughly linearly.

V shed 5 bases and J 5 bases; nucleotides not matched to a gene: 12. The CDR3 covers 15 residues. Germline V gene data show CDR1 as SGHTA and CDR2 as FQGNSA. The sequencing sample was made of blood. This chain links TRBV7-2 with TRBJ2-7; 7 positions match TRBD1. This receptor was taken from a woman between 70 and 85 years old in good health. This chain's CDR3 is CASSPATGMRHEQYF. CDR3 bases: TGTGCCAGCAGCCCGGCGACAGGGATGAGACACGAGCAGTACTTC.